This TCR beta chain was captured in a study of blood T cell repertoires in COVID-19. Profiling relied on immunoSEQ multiplex PCR, and the TCRdb table lists in-frame clones only, not all of them. The top ten hold 18% of the sample, which has roughly 200,000 clones, about 83% seen once. The clonotype was recovered from a person between 65 and 79 years old with COVID-19, enrolled during active disease. Sequenced: peripheral blood.

CDR3 DNA: TGTGCCACCGGACGGGACACCCGGGGCGAGCAGTACTTC. Translating gives CATGRDTRGEQYF. The chain links TRBV19 to TRBJ2-7; D may be TRBD1 (6 bases). The CDR3 has 13 amino acids. Germline CDR1 is LNHDA and CDR2 is SQIVND (reference sequence). Trimming removed 10 bases from V and 6 bases from J, with 19 bases in between.